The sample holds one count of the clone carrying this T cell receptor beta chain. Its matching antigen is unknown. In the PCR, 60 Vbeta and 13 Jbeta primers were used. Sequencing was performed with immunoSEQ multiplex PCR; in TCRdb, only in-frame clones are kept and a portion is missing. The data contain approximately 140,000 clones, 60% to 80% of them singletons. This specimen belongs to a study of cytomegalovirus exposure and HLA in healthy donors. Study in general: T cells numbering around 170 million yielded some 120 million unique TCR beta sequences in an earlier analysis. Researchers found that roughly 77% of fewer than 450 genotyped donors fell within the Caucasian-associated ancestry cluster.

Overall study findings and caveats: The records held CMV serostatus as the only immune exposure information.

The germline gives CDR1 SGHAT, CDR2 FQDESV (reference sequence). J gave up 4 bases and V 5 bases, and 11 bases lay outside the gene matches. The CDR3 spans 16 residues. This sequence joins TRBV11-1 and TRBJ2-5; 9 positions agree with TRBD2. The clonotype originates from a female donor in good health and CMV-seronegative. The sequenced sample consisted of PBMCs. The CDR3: CASSPTPLAGTETQYF. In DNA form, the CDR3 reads TGTGCCAGCAGCCCCACCCCTCTAGCGGGAACAGAGACCCAGTACTTC.